This T cell receptor beta chain emerged from a study of blood T cell repertoires in COVID-19. How the authors handled the data: How many nucleated cells were present was estimated from reference gene primer amplification. Assay used: immunoSEQ multiplex PCR; TCRdb lists only in-frame clones, some missing. V and J calls and clone size follow that table, whereas D and trimming were derived from the DNA. The data show 150,000 to 200,000 clones, around 87% seen once. CDR3 length: 16 amino acids. Germline CDR1 is KGHSH and CDR2 is LQKENI. With 3 bases removed from V and 4 bases from J, the gap between germline ends came to 18 bases.

The receptor was isolated from a woman aged 18-29 years who had recovered from COVID-19. The sequenced sample consisted of peripheral blood. The chain uses TRBV18 and TRBJ2-5; TRBD2 might be the D (6 bases). The CDR3 region is CASSPPGPVGGETQYF. CDR3 sequence (DNA): TGTGCCAGCTCACCCCCCGGACCCGTGGGAGGAGAGACCCAGTACTTC.